The clone carrying this T cell receptor (beta chain) was detected once. Its antigen is unknown. A read error may account for a junction end that differs from germline. Blood RNA was derived from unsorted whole blood, and germline DNA was extracted too. Collected before surgery were 3 to 4 milliliters of peripheral blood. The CDR3 extends over 17 amino acids. Germline CDR1 and CDR2: MNHEY and SVGAGI. This record belongs to a study of tumor-infiltrating lymphocytes in primary liver carcinoma. The overall study: The patient group consisted of men and women aged 30 to 69 years. Tissue type made little difference to sample yields of roughly 3.5 to 8 million productive TCRbeta reads.

TCR beta cDNA was prepared out of roughly 450 ng total RNA by means of a constant-region primer. Researchers made the TCR beta libraries by running three nested multiplex PCR rounds with slightly modified ARM-PCR. The first two PCR rounds, around 11 cycles each, used TRBV1-TRBV30 forward primers and a C-beta reverse primer. TCRdb reprocessed the multiplex PCR reads via MiXCR and lists one record per CDR3 protein. The table has fewer than 400,000 distinct CDR3 sequences, around three fifths seen once. Study-level results: Compared with blood, tumor repertoires held significantly more in their top 250 clones.

The sequenced sample consisted of peripheral blood. The source is a man aged 35 to 55 with primary liver carcinoma and hepatitis B virus infection. The rearrangement joins TRBV6-5 to TRBJ2-6, with 9 bases lining up with TRBD2. The CDR3 DNA sequence: TGTGCCAGCAGAGGTGTTAGACTAGCGGCTGGGGTCAACGTCCTGACTTTT. Its protein is CASRGVRLAAGVNVLTF.